Given below is one T cell receptor (beta chain) in context. This specimen comes from a study of T cell responses to AZD1222 COVID-19 vaccine. Produced via immunoSEQ multiplex PCR; TCRdb's table is partial and in-frame only. Of under 150,000 clones detected, 85% to 95% appear once; the ten largest clones hold about 0.91%. Trimming cost V 5 bases and J 0 bases, with 5 bases left between them. This CDR3 comprises 12 residues. The germline V gene encodes CDR1 WSHSY and CDR2 SAAADI. The TCR comes from an adult in good health. The sample consisted of peripheral blood, taken on day 0 of AZD1222 vaccination. V usage is TRBV10-2 and J usage is TRBJ2-7; D gene ambiguous. Here the CDR3 DNA reads TGCGCCAGCAGTCCTCCCTCCTACGAGCAGTACTTC. It specifies CASSPPSYEQYF.